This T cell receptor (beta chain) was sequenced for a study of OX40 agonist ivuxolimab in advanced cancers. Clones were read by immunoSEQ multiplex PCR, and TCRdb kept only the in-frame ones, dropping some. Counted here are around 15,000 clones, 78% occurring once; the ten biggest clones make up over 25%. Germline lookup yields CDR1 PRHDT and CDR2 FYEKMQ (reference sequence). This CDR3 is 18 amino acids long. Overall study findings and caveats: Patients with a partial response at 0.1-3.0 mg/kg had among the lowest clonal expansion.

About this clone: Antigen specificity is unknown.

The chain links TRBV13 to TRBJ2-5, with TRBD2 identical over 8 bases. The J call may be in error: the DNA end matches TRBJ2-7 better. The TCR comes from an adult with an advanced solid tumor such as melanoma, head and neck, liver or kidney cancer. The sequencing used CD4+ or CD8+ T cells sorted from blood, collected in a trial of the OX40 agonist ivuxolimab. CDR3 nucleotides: TGTGCCAGCAGCTTAGGTGGGACGGAACTAGCGGAGACTTACGAGCAGTACTTC. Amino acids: CASSLGGTELAETYEQYF.